This T cell receptor beta chain originates from a study of OX40 agonist ivuxolimab in advanced cancers. The study, taken as a whole, reports: No antigen was identified for the clonally expanded peripheral T cells.

This clone was seen only a few times. The antigen remains unidentified. Sequenced by immunoSEQ multiplex PCR; TCRdb stores in-frame clones only, minus some. The sample consists of about 62,000 clones, over 75% of them appearing once. Autoimmune disease history or systemic immunosuppression excluded patients. The origin of this receptor is an adult with an advanced solid tumor such as melanoma, head and neck, liver or kidney cancer. The sequencing used CD4+ or CD8+ T cells sorted from blood, collected in a trial of the OX40 agonist ivuxolimab.

CDR3 amino acids: CASSIWTGPNYGYTF. CDR3 DNA: TGTGCCAGTAGTATCTGGACAGGGCCCAACTATGGCTACACCTTC. The V gene is TRBV19, the J gene TRBJ1-2, with 8 positions matching TRBD1. CDR1 and CDR2 (germline): LNHDA, SQIVND (reference sequence). V lost 3 bases, J lost 2 bases, and 5 bases stayed unmatched. The CDR3 has 15 residues.